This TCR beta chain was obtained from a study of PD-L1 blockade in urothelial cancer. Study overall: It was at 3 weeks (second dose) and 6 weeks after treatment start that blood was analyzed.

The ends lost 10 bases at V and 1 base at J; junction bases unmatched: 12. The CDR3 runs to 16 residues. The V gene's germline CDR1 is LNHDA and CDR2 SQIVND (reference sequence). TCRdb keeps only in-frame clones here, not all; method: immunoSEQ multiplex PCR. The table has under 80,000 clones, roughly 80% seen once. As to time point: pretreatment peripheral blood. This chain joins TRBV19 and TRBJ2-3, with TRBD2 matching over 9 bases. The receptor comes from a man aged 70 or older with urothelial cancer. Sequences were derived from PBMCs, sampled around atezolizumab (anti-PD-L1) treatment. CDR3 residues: CATRGGASGGTDTQYF. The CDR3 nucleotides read TGTGCCACCAGGGGGGGGGCTAGCGGGGGCACAGATACGCAGTATTTT.